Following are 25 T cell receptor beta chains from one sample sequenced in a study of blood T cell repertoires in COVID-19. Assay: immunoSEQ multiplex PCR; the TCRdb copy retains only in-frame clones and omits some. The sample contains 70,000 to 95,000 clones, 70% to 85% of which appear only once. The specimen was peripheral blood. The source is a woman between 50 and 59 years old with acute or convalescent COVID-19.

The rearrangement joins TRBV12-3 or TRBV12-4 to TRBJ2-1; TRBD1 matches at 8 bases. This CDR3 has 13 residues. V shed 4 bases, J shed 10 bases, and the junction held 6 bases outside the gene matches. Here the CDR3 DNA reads TGTGCCAGCAGTTCCGGGACAGGAAAAGAGCAGTTCTTC. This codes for CASSSGTGKEQFF.

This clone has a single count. In nucleotides, the CDR3 is TGTGCCAGCAGCCATGATCCCGGGACAGGTTTTCTGAAGATCTACGAGCAGTACTTC. It specifies CASSHDPGTGFLKIYEQYF. The gene calls are TRBV5-6 and TRBJ2-7; 8 bases fit TRBD1. CDR1 is SGHDT, CDR2 YYEEEE, per germline. V lost 4 bases to trimming and J lost 3 bases; unmatched junction nucleotides: 21. This CDR3 comprises 19 residues. Combining the CDR3 with reference TRBV5-6 and TRBJ2-7 gives the whole variable domain DAGVTQSPTHLIKTRGQQVTLRCSPKSGHDTVSWYQQALGQGPQFIFQYYEEEERQRGNFPDRFSGHQFPNYSSELNVNALLLGDSALYLCASSHDPGTGFLKIYEQYFGPGTRLTVT.

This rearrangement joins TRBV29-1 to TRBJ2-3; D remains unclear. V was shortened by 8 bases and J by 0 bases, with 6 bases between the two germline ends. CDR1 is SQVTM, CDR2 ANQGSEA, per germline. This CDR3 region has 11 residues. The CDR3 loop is CSSSSTDTQYF. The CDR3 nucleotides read TGCAGCTCCTCTAGCACAGATACGCAGTATTTT.

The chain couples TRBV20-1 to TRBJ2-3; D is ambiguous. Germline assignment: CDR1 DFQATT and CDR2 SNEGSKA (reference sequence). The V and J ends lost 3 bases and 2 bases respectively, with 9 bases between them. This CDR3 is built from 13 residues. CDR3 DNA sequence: TGCAGTGCTAGTTGGGCGAACACAGATACGCAGTATTTT. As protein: CSASWANTDTQYF.

The CDR3: CASSPRTGETYEQYF. The DNA of the CDR3 is TGTGCCAGCAGCCCTCGAACAGGGGAGACCTACGAGCAGTACTTC. V usage is TRBV9 and J usage is TRBJ2-7, with TRBD1 matching over 7 bases. In germline, CDR1 is SGDLS, CDR2 YYNGEE. J gave up 2 bases and V 4 bases, and 9 bases lay outside the gene matches. The CDR3 is 15 amino acids. The whole variable domain, remainder taken from reference TRBV9 and TRBJ2-7, is DSGVTQTPKHLITATGQRVTLRCSPRSGDLSVYWYQQSLDQGLQFLIQYYNGEERAKGNILERFSAQQFPDLHSELNLSSLELGDSALYFCASSPRTGETYEQYFGPGTRLTVT.

The CDR3 nucleotides are TGTGCCATCAGTGAGCTGAGCGGGAGGGGAGGCACAGATACGCAGTATTTT. Its protein product is CAISELSGRGGTDTQYF. This chain links TRBV10-3 with TRBJ2-3; TRBD2 matches 10 bases. Germline CDR1 is ENHRY and CDR2 is SYGVKD. The CDR3 has 17 amino acids. V gave up 2 bases and J gave up 1 base; unmatched junction bases: 6.

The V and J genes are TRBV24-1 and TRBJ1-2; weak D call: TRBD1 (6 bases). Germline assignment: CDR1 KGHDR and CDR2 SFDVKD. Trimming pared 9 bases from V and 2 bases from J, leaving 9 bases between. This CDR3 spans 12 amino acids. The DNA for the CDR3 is TGTGCCACCGGCCAGGGGAACTATGGCTACACCTTC. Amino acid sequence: CATGQGNYGYTF.

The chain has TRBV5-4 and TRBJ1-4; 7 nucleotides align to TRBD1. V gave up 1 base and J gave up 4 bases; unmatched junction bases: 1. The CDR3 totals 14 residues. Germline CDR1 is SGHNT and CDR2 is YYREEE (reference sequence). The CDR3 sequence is CASSLTGDNEKLFF. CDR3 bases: TGTGCCAGCAGCTTGACAGGGGATAATGAAAAACTGTTTTTT.

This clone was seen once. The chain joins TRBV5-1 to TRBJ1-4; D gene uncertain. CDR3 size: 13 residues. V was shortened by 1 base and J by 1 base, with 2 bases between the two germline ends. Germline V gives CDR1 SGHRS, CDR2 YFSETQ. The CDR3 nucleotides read TGCGCCAGCAGCTTGCAAACTAATGAAAAACTGTTTTTT. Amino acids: CASSLQTNEKLFF.

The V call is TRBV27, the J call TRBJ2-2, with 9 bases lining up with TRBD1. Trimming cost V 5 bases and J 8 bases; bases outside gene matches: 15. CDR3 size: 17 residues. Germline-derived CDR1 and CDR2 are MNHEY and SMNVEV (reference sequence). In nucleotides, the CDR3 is TGTGCCAGCAGTAGCCCCACCGGGACAGGGATCGCGGGGGAGCTGTTTTTT. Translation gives CASSSPTGTGIAGELFF.

The CDR3 spells CASSNPYRGRTEAFF. The DNA for the CDR3 is TGTGCCAGCTCAAACCCTTACAGGGGGAGGACTGAAGCTTTCTTT. V gene TRBV19 combines with J gene TRBJ1-1; 8 bases agree with TRBD1. CDR1 is LNHDA and CDR2 is SQIVND in the germline V gene (reference sequence). This CDR3 has 15 residues. V was pared by 9 bases and J by 5 bases, with 14 bases of the junction left unmatched.

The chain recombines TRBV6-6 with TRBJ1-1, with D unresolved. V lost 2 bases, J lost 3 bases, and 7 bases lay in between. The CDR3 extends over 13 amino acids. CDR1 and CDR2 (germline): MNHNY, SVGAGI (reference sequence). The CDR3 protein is CASSYESYTEAFF. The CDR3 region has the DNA TGTGCCAGCAGTTACGAGAGTTACACTGAAGCTTTCTTT.

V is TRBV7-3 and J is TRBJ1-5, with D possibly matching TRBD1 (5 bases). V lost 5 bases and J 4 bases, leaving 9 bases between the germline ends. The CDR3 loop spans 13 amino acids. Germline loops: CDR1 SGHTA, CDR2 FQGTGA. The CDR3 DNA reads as TGTGCCAGCAGCCCGGGGGGGAATCAGCCCCAGCATTTT. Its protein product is CASSPGGNQPQHF.

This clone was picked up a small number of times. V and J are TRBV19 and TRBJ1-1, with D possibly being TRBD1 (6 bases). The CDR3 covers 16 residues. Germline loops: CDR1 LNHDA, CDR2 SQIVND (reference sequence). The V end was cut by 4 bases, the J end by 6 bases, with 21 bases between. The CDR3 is CASSTHKTGDYAEAFF. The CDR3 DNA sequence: TGTGCCAGTAGTACTCACAAGACAGGCGATTACGCTGAAGCTTTCTTT.

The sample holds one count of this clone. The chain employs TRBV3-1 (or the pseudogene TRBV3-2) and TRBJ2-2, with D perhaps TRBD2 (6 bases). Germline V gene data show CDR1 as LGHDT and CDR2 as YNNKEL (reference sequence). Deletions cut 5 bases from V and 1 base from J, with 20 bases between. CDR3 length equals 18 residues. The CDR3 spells CASSKTGTSAKNTGELFF. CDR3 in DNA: TGTGCCAGCAGCAAAACCGGGACTTCGGCGAAGAACACCGGGGAGCTGTTTTTT.

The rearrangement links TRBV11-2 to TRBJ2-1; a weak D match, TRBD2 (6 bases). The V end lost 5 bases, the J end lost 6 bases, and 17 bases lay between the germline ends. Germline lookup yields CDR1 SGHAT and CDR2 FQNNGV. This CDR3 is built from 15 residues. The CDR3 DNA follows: TGTGCCAGCAGCCCCATCGGGAGTTTCGCCAATGAGCAGTTCTTC. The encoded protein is CASSPIGSFANEQFF.

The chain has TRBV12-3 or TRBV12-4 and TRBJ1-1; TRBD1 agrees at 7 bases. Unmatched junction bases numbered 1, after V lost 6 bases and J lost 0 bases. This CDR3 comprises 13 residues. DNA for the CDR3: TGTGCCAGCAGGGGGACAGTGAACACTGAAGCTTTCTTT. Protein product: CASRGTVNTEAFF.

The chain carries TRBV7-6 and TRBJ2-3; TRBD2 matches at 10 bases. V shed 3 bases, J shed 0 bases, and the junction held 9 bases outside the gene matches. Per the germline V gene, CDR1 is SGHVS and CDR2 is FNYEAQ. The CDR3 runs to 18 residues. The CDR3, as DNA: TGTGCCAGCAGCTTGTTGGCTAGCGGGGGTACAAGCACAGATACGCAGTATTTT. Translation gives CASSLLASGGTSTDTQYF.

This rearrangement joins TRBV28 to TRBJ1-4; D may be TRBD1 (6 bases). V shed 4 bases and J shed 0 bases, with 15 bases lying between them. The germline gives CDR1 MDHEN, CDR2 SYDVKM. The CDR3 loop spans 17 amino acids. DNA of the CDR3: TGTGCCAGCAGTTGGGACAAGCGGAGGTCAACTAATGAAAAACTGTTTTTT. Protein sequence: CASSWDKRRSTNEKLFF.

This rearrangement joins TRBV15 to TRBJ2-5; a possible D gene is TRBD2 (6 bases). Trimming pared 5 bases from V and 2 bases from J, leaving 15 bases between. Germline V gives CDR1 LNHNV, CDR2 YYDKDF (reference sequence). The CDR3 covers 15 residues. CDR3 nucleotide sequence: TGTGCCACCAGCGCGTGGGCGGGAACTCAAGAGACCCAGTACTTC. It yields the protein CATSAWAGTQETQYF.

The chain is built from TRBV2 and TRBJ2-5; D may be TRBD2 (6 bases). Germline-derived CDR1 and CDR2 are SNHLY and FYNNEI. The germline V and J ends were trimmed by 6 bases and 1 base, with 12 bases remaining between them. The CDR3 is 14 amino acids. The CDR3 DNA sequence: TGTGCCAGCAGAGGCGGGACTTTCCAAGAGACCCAGTACTTC. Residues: CASRGGTFQETQYF.

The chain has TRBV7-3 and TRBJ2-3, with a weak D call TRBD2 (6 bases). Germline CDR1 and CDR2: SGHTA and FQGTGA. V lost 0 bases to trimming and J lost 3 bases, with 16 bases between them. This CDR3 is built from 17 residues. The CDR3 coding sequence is TGTGCCAGCAGCTTAACGGTCACCGGGGGTGAGACAGATACGCAGTATTTT. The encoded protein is CASSLTVTGGETDTQYF. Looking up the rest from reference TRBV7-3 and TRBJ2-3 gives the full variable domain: GAGVSQTPSNKVTEKGKYVELRCDPISGHTALYWYRQSLGQGPEFLIYFQGTGAADDSGLPNDRFFAVRPEGSVSTLKIQRTERGDSAVYLCASSLTVTGGETDTQYFGPGTRLTVL.

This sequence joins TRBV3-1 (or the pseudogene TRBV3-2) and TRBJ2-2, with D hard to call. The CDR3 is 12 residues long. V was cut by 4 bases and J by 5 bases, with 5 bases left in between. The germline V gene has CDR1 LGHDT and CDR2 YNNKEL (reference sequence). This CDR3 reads CASSPLTGELFF. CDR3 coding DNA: TGTGCCAGCAGCCCTTTAACCGGGGAGCTGTTTTTT.

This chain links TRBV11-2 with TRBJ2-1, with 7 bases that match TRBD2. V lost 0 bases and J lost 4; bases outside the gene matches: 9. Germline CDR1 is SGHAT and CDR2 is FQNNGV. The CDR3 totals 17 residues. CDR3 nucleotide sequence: TGTGCCAGCAGCTTAGATTTAAGGAGACTAGCATACAATGAGCAGTTCTTC. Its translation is CASSLDLRRLAYNEQFF.

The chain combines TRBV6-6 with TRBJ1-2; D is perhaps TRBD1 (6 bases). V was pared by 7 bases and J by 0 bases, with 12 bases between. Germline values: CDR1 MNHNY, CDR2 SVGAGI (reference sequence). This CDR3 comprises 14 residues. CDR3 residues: CASKDSSSNYGYTF. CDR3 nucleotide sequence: TGTGCCAGCAAGGACAGCTCTTCTAACTATGGCTACACCTTC.